These 30 T cell receptor beta chains were sequenced from one sample in a study of CD8+CD57+ T cells in acquired aplastic anemia. The template for TCR beta VDJ and CDR3 sequence profiling was genomic DNA. TCRdb used MiXCR to reprocess the reads, holding one entry per CDR3 protein. The sample includes approximately 150,000 distinct CDR3 sequences, roughly 50% of them seen just once. An expansion of CD8+CD57+ cells by flow cytometry had been shown in patients chosen for sequencing. The specimen sequenced was sorted CD4+, CD8+, or CD8+CD57+ T cells (not recorded which) from PBMCs. The receptors come from a human donor with aplastic anemia.

The chain couples TRBV2 to TRBJ2-1, with 9 positions matching TRBD2. With V trimmed by 3 bases and J by 14 bases, 14 bases remained unmatched. CDR3 length: 15 residues. Germline CDR1 reads SNHLY; CDR2 reads FYNNEI. CDR3 bases: TGTGCCAGCAGTGAGGCGGGCGGGGGGGTCTCTAAGAAGTTCTTC. Translating it yields CASSEAGGGVSKKFF. Combining the CDR3 with reference TRBV2 and TRBJ2-1 gives the whole variable domain EPEVTQTPSHQVTQMGQEVILRCVPISNHLYFYWYRQILGQKVEFLVSFYNNEISEKSEIFDDQFSVERPDGSNFTLKIRSTKLEDSAMYFCASSEAGGGVSKKFFGPGTRLTVL.

Only a few counts were recorded for this clonotype. The chain is built from TRBV5-1 and TRBJ2-5, with a possible D match to TRBD1 (8 bases). The CDR3 extends over 18 amino acids. Germline CDR1 is SGHRS and CDR2 is YFSETQ. The V gene lost 4 bases and the J gene lost 1 base, with 23 bases spanning the gap. CDR3 in DNA: TGCGCCAGCAGCGCCGGGACTACAGGGGGGCCTCTCCAAGAGACCCAGTACTTC. It codes for CASSAGTTGGPLQETQYF.

Ten or more counts support this clonotype. The chain couples TRBV27 to TRBJ2-5, with TRBD1 matching over 12 bases. CDR3 size: 15 residues. V was pared by 4 bases and J by 4 bases, with 4 bases of the junction left unmatched. Germline assignment: CDR1 MNHEY and CDR2 SMNVEV (reference sequence). The CDR3 DNA reads as TGTGCCAGCAGTTCCGGGACAGGGGGCGTAGAGACCCAGTACTTC. Its protein is CASSSGTGGVETQYF.

This clonotype was found many times. This sequence joins TRBV7-2 and TRBJ1-2, with 9 positions matching TRBD1. This CDR3 is 15 amino acids long. J gave up 3 bases and V 6 bases, and 8 bases lay outside the gene matches. CDR1 is SGHTA, CDR2 FQGNSA, per germline. The CDR3 reads CASRKQGAIDYGYTF. The DNA for the CDR3 is TGTGCCAGCAGGAAACAGGGGGCGATTGACTATGGCTACACCTTC.

The chain uses TRBV15 and TRBJ1-5; D gene uncertain. V lost 3 bases and J 9 bases, leaving 18 bases between the germline ends. From germline, CDR1 is LNHNV and CDR2 YYDKDF (reference sequence). The CDR3 has 15 residues. The DNA of the CDR3 is TGTGCCACCAGCAGGGATTTGACGCCAGGACGGCCCCAGCATTTT. This encodes CATSRDLTPGRPQHF.

CDR3 in amino acids: CATSRGDRDSFSYEQYF. In nucleotides, the CDR3 is TGTGCCACCAGCAGAGGGGACAGGGACAGCTTCTCCTACGAGCAGTACTTC. V usage is TRBV15 and J usage is TRBJ2-7, with TRBD1 identical over 9 bases. The V gene end was trimmed by 1 base and the J gene end by 0 bases; junction bases not matched to a gene: 7. Germline CDR1 LNHNV, CDR2 YYDKDF (reference sequence). This CDR3 spans 17 amino acids.

This chain joins TRBV19 and TRBJ1-5, with TRBD1 matching 9 bases. Germline V lookup: CDR1 LNHDA, CDR2 SQIVND (reference sequence). This CDR3 contains 14 residues. The V gene end was trimmed by 8 bases and the J gene end by 3 bases; junction bases not matched to a gene: 5. DNA of the CDR3: TGTGCCAGTGCCGGGACAGGGAACAATCAGCCCCAGCATTTT. Amino acids: CASAGTGNNQPQHF.

Turning to this clonotype: One base away lies a much larger clone, so this may be a sequencing read error. Since the CDR3 does not end with the conserved phenylalanine or tryptophan, this likely comes from a read error. The rearrangement links TRBV20-1 to TRBJ1-6; 7 nucleotides match TRBD1. CDR3 length: 14 residues. Germline CDR1 DFQATT, CDR2 SNEGSKA (reference sequence). The V and J ends lost 2 bases and 9 bases, in that order; junction bases with no gene match: 7. The CDR3 is CSARNDRAGSPLHL. In DNA, the CDR3 is TGCAGTGCTAGAAACGACAGGGCTGGTTCACCCCTCCACCTT.

V usage is TRBV25-1 and J usage is TRBJ2-3; 9 bases align to TRBD2. The V gene's germline CDR1 is MGHDK and CDR2 SYGVNS. This CDR3 has 15 amino acids. V dropped 6 bases and J dropped 3; count of bases not matched to a gene: 7. The CDR3 here is CASSQAGGRTDTQYF. In DNA form, the CDR3 reads TGTGCCAGCAGCCAAGCGGGGGGACGGACAGATACGCAGTATTTT.

The J gene is TRBJ2-7, the V gene TRBV11-1, with TRBD1 matching over 12 bases. The CDR3 is 16 residues long. Unmatched junction bases numbered 14, after V lost 7 bases and J lost 7 bases. The germline CDR1 and CDR2 sequences are SGHAT and FQDESV (reference sequence). CDR3 in amino acids: CASTLFGTGGECEQYV. The CDR3 DNA follows: TGTGCCAGCACCCTTTTCGGGACAGGGGGCGAATGTGAGCAGTACGTC.

The rearrangement uses TRBV4-2 and TRBJ1-6, with 11 bases aligning to TRBD1. This CDR3 contains 15 residues. The trim removed 4 bases at V and 6 bases at J, leaving 2 bases unmatched. Germline CDR1 reads LGHNA; CDR2 reads YNFKEQ. DNA of the CDR3: TGTGCCAGCAGCCCAGGACAGGGGGCTAATTCACCCCTCCACTTT. It codes for CASSPGQGANSPLHF.

This clonotype was seen repeatedly, ten times or more. The rearrangement joins TRBV7-9 to TRBJ1-1; maybe TRBD1 (6 bases). There are 15 residues in the CDR3. Looked up from germline, CDR1 is SEHNR and CDR2 is FQNEAQ (reference sequence). V lost 3 bases and J lost 5, with 16 bases in between. The CDR3 nucleotides are TGTGCCAGCAGCTTTCTCCGGGACACAGGAACTGAAGCTTTCTTT. As protein: CASSFLRDTGTEAFF.

This clonotype was counted ten times or more. The V gene is TRBV7-3, the J gene TRBJ1-2; D is unclear. Per the germline V gene, CDR1 is SGHTA and CDR2 is FQGTGA. This CDR3 spans 14 amino acids. The V gene lost 4 bases and the J gene lost 8 bases, with 17 bases spanning the gap. The CDR3 nucleotides read TGTGCCAGCAGCTCAGCTGGAGGGTTCCGCGGCTACACCTTC. It codes for CASSSAGGFRGYTF.

This clonotype has at least ten counts. The V call is TRBV12-3 or TRBV12-4, the J call TRBJ1-5; possibly TRBD1 for D (5 bases). V was cut by 2 bases and J by 10 bases, with 12 bases left in between. The CDR3 is 13 amino acids. CDR3: CASSLRGGTPQHF. The CDR3 DNA is TGTGCCAGCAGTTTAAGGGGAGGTACTCCCCAGCATTTT.

The chain combines TRBV25-1 with TRBJ2-3; no reliable D call. CDR1 and CDR2 (germline): MGHDK, SYGVNS. The CDR3 spans 13 residues. The V and J ends lost 1 base and 9 bases respectively, with 11 bases between them. CDR3 amino acids: CASSEFSSGTQYF. CDR3 in DNA: TGTGCCAGCAGTGAATTCTCAAGTGGGACGCAGTATTTT.

In this sample, this clonotype turned up many times. The chain couples TRBV7-8 to TRBJ1-2, with TRBD1 as a possible D gene (5 bases). This CDR3 is built from 14 residues. Germline V lookup: CDR1 SGHVS, CDR2 FQNEAQ. V dropped 4 bases and J dropped 6 bases, with 15 bases sitting between them. The CDR3 bases are TGTGCCAGCAGCTCCGGCTGGGGGAGAGATGGCTACACCTTC. Residues: CASSSGWGRDGYTF.

This clonotype has a count of ten or more. The rearrangement links TRBV20-1 to TRBJ1-1; tentatively, D is TRBD1 (5 bases). In germline, CDR1 is DFQATT, CDR2 SNEGSKA (reference sequence). CDR3 length: 15 residues. Deletions cut 5 bases from V and 0 bases from J, with 16 bases between. The CDR3 loop reads CSAPSAGGLNTEAFF. CDR3 in DNA: TGCAGTGCTCCAAGTGCGGGGGGGTTGAACACTGAAGCTTTCTTT.

The chain uses TRBV6-1 and TRBJ1-6, with a weak D call TRBD1 (5 bases). CDR1 is MNHNS, CDR2 SASEGT, per germline. Deletions cut 7 bases from V and 7 bases from J, with 17 bases between. The CDR3 is 15 residues long. CDR3 bases: TGTGCCAGCAAGCCCGGGGGTAGGAGAAATTCACCCCTCCACTTT. It codes for CASKPGGRRNSPLHF.

In this sample, this clonotype turned up many times. V is TRBV6-4 and J is TRBJ2-3; 8 bases align to TRBD1. Germline CDR1 MRHNA, CDR2 SNTAGT. The ends lost 6 bases at V and 0 bases at J; junction bases unmatched: 5. The CDR3 loop spans 15 amino acids. The CDR3 region is CASSFQGASTDTQYF. CDR3 DNA sequence: TGTGCCAGCAGCTTCCAGGGGGCGAGCACAGATACGCAGTATTTT.

As for this clonotype: This sequence may be a read error, since a much larger clone differs from it by one base. In this CDR3 the conserved last residue, phenylalanine or tryptophan, is missing, so a read error is likely. The rearrangement links TRBV7-2 to TRBJ2-3, with 11 bases lining up with TRBD2. The CDR3 length is 16 residues. From germline, CDR1 is SGHTA and CDR2 FQGNSA. The CDR3 coding sequence is TGCGCCAGCAGCCAAGAACTAGCGGGGGGCACAGATACGCAGTATATT. Its translation: CASSQELAGGTDTQYI.

The chain has TRBV6-5 and TRBJ1-1; D remains unclear. The CDR3 covers 17 residues. CDR1 and CDR2 from the germline V gene are MNHEY and SVGAGI. Trimming pared 1 base from V and 0 bases from J, leaving 15 bases between. CDR3 coding DNA: TGTGCCAGCAGTTACTTGGCCTTCCAGAACATGAACACTGAAGCTTTCTTT. Translation: CASSYLAFQNMNTEAFF.

This clonotype has just a few counts. The chain recombines TRBV11-2 with TRBJ1-1, with 7 bases fitting TRBD1. Looked up from germline, CDR1 is SGHAT and CDR2 is FQNNGV. There are 17 residues in the CDR3. With 4 bases clipped from V and 5 bases from J, the junction kept 16 bases outside the gene matches. DNA of the CDR3: TGTGCCAGCAGCTCCCAGAAGGGGGCCCAGTTGAGAACTGAAGCTTTCTTT. It encodes CASSSQKGAQLRTEAFF.

In its sample, this clonotype was seen many times. The V and J genes are TRBV7-2 and TRBJ1-3; no firm D call. The CDR3 extends over 15 amino acids. Germline V gives CDR1 SGHTA, CDR2 FQGNSA. V dropped 4 bases and J dropped 0 bases, with 10 bases sitting between them. This CDR3 reads CASSSGSFSGNTIYF. As DNA, the CDR3 is TGTGCCAGCAGCTCGGGAAGCTTCTCTGGAAACACCATATATTTT.

This clonotype was found once. The rearrangement links TRBV13 to TRBJ2-1; 12 nucleotides line up with TRBD2. Germline trimming cut 7 bases from V and 7 bases from J; bases unmatched to any gene: 8. From germline, CDR1 is PRHDT and CDR2 FYEKMQ (reference sequence). The CDR3 covers 15 residues. The CDR3 DNA reads as TGTGCCAGCAACACAACTAGCGGGGGGAGGAATGAGCAGTTCTTC. It specifies CASNTTSGGRNEQFF.

The chain couples TRBV10-3 to TRBJ1-1; D is undetermined. Trimming pared 6 bases from V and 4 bases from J, leaving 12 bases between. This CDR3 is built from 13 residues. Germline CDR1 ENHRY, CDR2 SYGVKD. The CDR3 spells CAIRLKDGTEAFF. The CDR3 DNA is TGTGCCATCAGGTTAAAGGACGGCACTGAAGCTTTCTTT.

The CDR3 DNA follows: TGTGCCAGCAGCTTAAGAGGACAGGGACCCTACGAGCAGTACTTC. Protein sequence: CASSLRGQGPYEQYF. The chain joins TRBV11-3 to TRBJ2-7; 8 bases map to TRBD1. The CDR3 is 15 residues long. CDR1 is SGHNT and CDR2 is YENEEA in the germline V gene. V shed 2 bases and J 2 bases; nucleotides not matched to a gene: 5.

The rearrangement joins TRBV20-1 to TRBJ1-6; D gene unclear. Germline-derived CDR1 and CDR2 are DFQATT and SNEGSKA (reference sequence). CDR3 length equals 13 residues. Trimming removed 3 bases at V and 6 bases at J, with 9 bases between. CDR3 in amino acids: CSARPDFNSPLHF. CDR3 coding DNA: TGCAGTGCTAGGCCGGATTTTAATTCACCCCTCCACTTT.

This chain joins TRBV25-1 and TRBJ2-6; 7 bases agree with TRBD1. This CDR3 region has 18 residues. J was trimmed by 2 bases and V by 4 bases; bases with no gene match: 11. In germline, CDR1 is MGHDK, CDR2 SYGVNS. CDR3 loop: CASSAPPGQGAGANVLTF. CDR3 coding DNA: TGTGCCAGCAGTGCCCCCCCGGGGCAGGGGGCTGGGGCCAACGTCCTGACTTTC.

The rearrangement uses TRBV5-1 and TRBJ2-7; D not resolved. The CDR3 runs 12 residues. V shed 4 bases and J shed 4 bases, with 9 bases lying between them. Germline V lookup: CDR1 SGHRS, CDR2 YFSETQ. CDR3 in amino acids: CASSPTLYEQYV. The DNA of the CDR3 is TGCGCCAGCAGCCCGACACTTTACGAGCAGTACGTC.

As to this clonotype: A much larger clone is a single base away; this may be a read error. This rearrangement joins TRBV19 to TRBJ1-3; D uncertain. This CDR3 is built from 12 residues. Germline lookup yields CDR1 LNHDA and CDR2 SQIVND (reference sequence). The CDR3 protein is CASSWQRNTTYF. The CDR3 DNA reads TGTGCCAGTAGTTGGCAGCGAAACACCACATATTTT. Complete variable domain (other parts from reference TRBV19 and TRBJ1-3): DGGITQSPKYLFRKEGQNVTLSCEQNLNHDAMYWYRQDPGQGLRLIYYSQIVNDFQKGDIAEGYSVSREKKESFPLTVTSAQKNPTAFYLCASSWQRNTTYFGEGSWLTVV.